These 28 T cell receptor beta chains originate from one sample sequenced in a study of CD8+CD57+ T cells in acquired aplastic anemia. Sequencing was done on patients that had shown CD8+CD57+ cell expansion by flow cytometry. TCR beta VDJ and CDR3 were profiled, and genomic DNA was the template. MiXCR, run by TCRdb on the reads, gives a single entry per CDR3 protein. The sample includes about 98,000 distinct CDR3 sequences, around 68% of them seen just once. The sample comprised sorted CD4+, CD8+, or CD8+CD57+ T cells (not recorded which) from PBMCs. The receptor source for this set is a human donor with aplastic anemia.

The chain employs TRBV25-1 and TRBJ2-2; D uncertain. The CDR3 covers 13 residues. Germline CDR1 is MGHDK and CDR2 is SYGVNS. V lost 6 bases and J 3 bases, leaving 8 bases between the germline ends. In DNA, the CDR3 is TGTGCCAGCAGCCGCTCACACACCGGGGAGCTGTTTTTT. Its translation: CASSRSHTGELFF. Using reference TRBV25-1 and TRBJ2-2 for the parts outside the CDR3, the full variable domain is EADIYQTPRYLVIGTGKKITLECSQTMGHDKMYWYQQDPGMELHLIHYSYGVNSTEKGDLSSESTVSRIRTEHFPLTLESARPSHTSQYLCASSRSHTGELFFGEGSRLTVL.

The rearrangement uses TRBV7-2 and TRBJ2-7; 13 bases fit TRBD2. Trimming at V came to 5 bases and at J to 4 bases, leaving 2 bases not matched to a gene. CDR1 is SGHTA and CDR2 is FQGNSA in the germline V gene. This CDR3 comprises 14 residues. The CDR3 sequence: CASSATSGGYEQYF. The CDR3 nucleotides read TGTGCCAGCAGCGCGACTAGCGGGGGGTACGAGCAGTACTTC.

There are many counts of this clonotype. The gene calls are TRBV11-2 and TRBJ1-1, with D unclear. Trimming shortened V by 1 base and J by 6 bases, and 6 bases separated the two germline ends. Looked up from germline, CDR1 is SGHAT and CDR2 is FQNNGV. This CDR3 region has 12 residues. CDR3 nucleotide sequence: TGTGCCAGCAGCTTAGGAAACGCTGAAGCTTTCTTT. Translation gives CASSLGNAEAFF. Based on the CDR3 plus reference TRBV11-2 and TRBJ1-1, the full variable domain is EAGVAQSPRYKIIEKRQSVAFWCNPISGHATLYWYQQILGQGPKLLIQFQNNGVVDDSQLPKDRFSAERLKGVDSTLKIQPAKLEDSAVYLCASSLGNAEAFFGQGTRLTVV.

In its sample, this clonotype was seen a few times. The rearrangement uses TRBV2 and TRBJ2-4; 10 bases align to TRBD1. This CDR3 region has 21 residues. Germline-derived CDR1 and CDR2 are SNHLY and FYNNEI. V shed 2 bases, J shed 0 bases, and the junction held 16 bases outside the gene matches. DNA of the CDR3: TGTGCCAGCAGTGAAAGAGAGTCGGGACAGGGGTTCAACTTAGCCAAAAACATTCAGTACTTC. Its protein product is CASSERESGQGFNLAKNIQYF.

The V call is TRBV19, the J call TRBJ1-1, with 9 bases lining up with TRBD1. This CDR3 spans 15 amino acids. The V gene's germline CDR1 is LNHDA and CDR2 SQIVND (reference sequence). J gave up 0 bases and V 6 bases, and 5 bases lay outside the gene matches. This CDR3 is CASSRDREMNTEAFF. The CDR3 DNA is TGTGCCAGTAGCCGGGACAGGGAAATGAACACTGAAGCTTTCTTT. The variable domain in full, completed from reference TRBV19 and TRBJ1-1, reads DGGITQSPKYLFRKEGQNVTLSCEQNLNHDAMYWYRQDPGQGLRLIYYSQIVNDFQKGDIAEGYSVSREKKESFPLTVTSAQKNPTAFYLCASSRDREMNTEAFFGQGTRLTVV.

This clonotype showed up just a few times. The rearrangement joins TRBV6-6 to TRBJ1-4; the D gene is possibly TRBD1 (5 bases). Trimming cost V 5 bases and J 12 bases, with 7 bases left between them. The germline gives CDR1 MNHNY, CDR2 SVGAGI (reference sequence). The CDR3 is 10 amino acids. The CDR3 DNA reads as TGTGCCAGCAGTACGGGGGAACTGTTTTTT. The encoded protein is CASSTGELFF.

The V and J genes are TRBV15 and TRBJ2-7; D is ambiguous. V was cut by 2 bases and J by 1 base, with 12 bases left in between. CDR1 is LNHNV, CDR2 YYDKDF, per germline (reference sequence). The CDR3 covers 15 residues. CDR3: CATSRTGPESYEQYF. In DNA, the CDR3 is TGTGCCACCAGCAGAACCGGACCGGAATCCTACGAGCAGTACTTC.

The V and J genes are TRBV5-1 and TRBJ1-1; TRBD1 aligns across 7 bases. CDR3 length equals 16 residues. The trim removed 2 bases at V and 1 base at J, leaving 8 bases unmatched. From germline, CDR1 is SGHRS and CDR2 YFSETQ. The DNA for the CDR3 is TGCGCCAGCAGCTTACAAGGGGGCGCGTCGAACACTGAAGCTTTCTTT. It encodes CASSLQGGASNTEAFF.

This clonotype was recorded only once. The V gene is TRBV20-1, the J gene TRBJ1-2; no definite D call. Trimming shortened V by 6 bases and J by 2 bases, and 1 base separated the two germline ends. CDR1 is DFQATT and CDR2 is SNEGSKA in the germline V gene (reference sequence). CDR3 length: 9 residues. CDR3 loop: CSANYGYTF. Here the CDR3 DNA reads TGCAGTGCCAACTATGGCTACACCTTC.

V usage is TRBV19 and J usage is TRBJ1-3, with D tentatively TRBD1 (5 bases). This CDR3 contains 14 residues. The germline gives CDR1 LNHDA, CDR2 SQIVND (reference sequence). V was pared by 3 bases and J by 2 bases, with 8 bases between. Here the CDR3 DNA reads TGTGCCAGTAGTATGCTGGGGGCTGGAAACACCATATATTTT. Protein sequence: CASSMLGAGNTIYF.

This clonotype was seen a single time. The V call is TRBV19, the J call TRBJ2-5; 9 positions match TRBD1. This CDR3 comprises 15 residues. The V and J ends lost 5 bases and 5 bases, in that order; junction bases with no gene match: 9. CDR1 is LNHDA, CDR2 SQIVND, per germline (reference sequence). The chain's CDR3 is CASSDRDRVTETQYF. CDR3 nucleotides: TGTGCCAGTAGTGACCGGGACAGGGTTACGGAGACCCAGTACTTC.

This chain connects TRBV7-6 to TRBJ1-6, with a possible D match to TRBD1 (5 bases). Germline CDR1 and CDR2: SGHVS and FNYEAQ. CDR3 length equals 15 residues. With 1 base removed from V and 7 bases from J, the gap between germline ends came to 11 bases. The DNA of the CDR3 is TGTGCCAGCAGCTTAGTGCGACAGCTCAATTCACCCCTCCACTTT. The encoded protein is CASSLVRQLNSPLHF. The full variable domain, rest sourced from reference TRBV7-6 and TRBJ1-6, is GAGVSQSPRYKVTKRGQDVALRCDPISGHVSLYWYRQALGQGPEFLTYFNYEAQQDKSGLPNDRFSAERPEGSISTLTIQRTEQRDSAMYRCASSLVRQLNSPLHFGNGTRLTVT.

This chain connects TRBV4-3 to TRBJ1-6; D may be TRBD1 (6 bases). The V and J ends lost 4 bases and 9 bases respectively, with 13 bases between them. This CDR3 contains 14 residues. Germline assignment: CDR1 LGHNA and CDR2 YSLEER. The CDR3 is CASSPQQGSSPLHF. The DNA of the CDR3 is TGCGCCAGCAGCCCACAACAGGGATCTTCACCCCTCCACTTT.

The V call is TRBV11-1, the J call TRBJ1-2; 8 nucleotides match TRBD1. The ends lost 4 bases at V and 8 bases at J; junction bases unmatched: 6. The CDR3 has 13 residues. Germline CDR1 and CDR2: SGHAT and FQDESV (reference sequence). DNA of the CDR3: TGTGCCAGCAGCTGGTTGACAGGGGAAGGCTACACCTTC. Translated: CASSWLTGEGYTF.

The chain carries TRBV19 and TRBJ2-3; D is undetermined. The germline V gene encodes CDR1 LNHDA and CDR2 SQIVND (reference sequence). CDR3 length: 12 residues. Trimming took off 7 bases at V and 3 bases at J, with 8 bases between the two ends. This CDR3 is CASTGLTDTQYF. The CDR3, as DNA: TGTGCCAGTACTGGCCTGACAGATACGCAGTATTTT.

The rearrangement uses TRBV20-1 and TRBJ2-7; TRBD2 is a possible D gene (5 bases). V lost 3 bases and J lost 2, with 17 bases in between. Per the germline V gene, CDR1 is DFQATT and CDR2 is SNEGSKA (reference sequence). The CDR3 is made up of 15 amino acids. Here the CDR3 reads CSARAPEGRAYEQYF. In DNA form, the CDR3 reads TGCAGTGCTAGGGCCCCCGAGGGCAGAGCCTACGAGCAGTACTTC.

This chain connects TRBV5-4 to TRBJ2-6; 7 bases fit TRBD2. This CDR3 has 15 amino acids. In germline, CDR1 is SGHNT, CDR2 YYREEE (reference sequence). With 4 bases clipped from V and 1 base from J, the junction kept 2 bases outside the gene matches. CDR3 coding DNA: TGTGCCAGCAGCGGGAGGGGTTCTGGGGCCAACGTCCTGACTTTC. This gives the protein CASSGRGSGANVLTF. Full variable domain (outside the CDR3, taken from reference TRBV5-4 and TRBJ2-6): ETGVTQSPTHLIKTRGQQVTLRCSSQSGHNTVSWYQQALGQGPQFIFQYYREEENGRGNFPPRFSGLQFPNYSSELNVNALELDDSALYLCASSGRGSGANVLTFGAGSRLTVL.

This clonotype was seen once. The chain joins TRBV24-1 to TRBJ2-1; 8 nucleotides align to TRBD1. This CDR3 comprises 13 residues. Per germline, CDR1 KGHDR and CDR2 SFDVKD. The V and J ends lost 7 bases and 7 bases, in that order; junction bases with no gene match: 5. The CDR3 is CATRRTGLNEQFF. Written as DNA, the CDR3 is TGTGCCACCAGAAGGACAGGGTTAAATGAGCAGTTCTTC.

The rearrangement joins TRBV2 to TRBJ1-1, with no clear D. With 7 bases removed from V and 1 base from J, the gap between germline ends came to 4 bases. This CDR3 region has 11 residues. Germline V gene lookup returns CDR1 SNHLY and CDR2 FYNNEI. CDR3 loop: CASKRNTEAFF. CDR3 nucleotides: TGTGCCAGCAAGAGGAACACTGAAGCTTTCTTT. Full variable domain (remainder filled in from reference TRBV2 and TRBJ1-1): EPEVTQTPSHQVTQMGQEVILRCVPISNHLYFYWYRQILGQKVEFLVSFYNNEISEKSEIFDDQFSVERPDGSNFTLKIRSTKLEDSAMYFCASKRNTEAFFGQGTRLTVV.

Details on this clonotype: One end of the junction fails to match germline, which may point to a read error. The V call is TRBV29-1, the J call TRBJ2-3, with a weak D call TRBD1 (6 bases). Per the germline V gene, CDR1 is SQVTM and CDR2 is ANQGSEA. There are 14 residues in the CDR3. In nucleotides, the CDR3 is TGCAGCGTTACGGGACAATCTATCACAGATACGCAGTGTTTT. It encodes CSVTGQSITDTQCF.

This clonotype was found many times. V and J are TRBV4-2 and TRBJ2-7, with 7 positions matching TRBD1. This CDR3 is 11 amino acids long. The V and J ends lost 7 bases and 3 bases, in that order; junction bases with no gene match: 0. Germline loops: CDR1 LGHNA, CDR2 YNFKEQ. CDR3 bases: TGTGCCAGCACAGGGGGCTACGAGCAGTACTTC. Its translation is CASTGGYEQYF.

The chain is built from TRBV10-2 and TRBJ2-1, with unresolved D. The CDR3 is 15 residues long. Trimming cost V 0 bases and J 0 bases, with 6 bases left between them. Per the germline V gene, CDR1 is WSHSY and CDR2 is SAAADI. CDR3 DNA sequence: TGCGCCAGCAGTGAGTCGGGCGGCTCCTACAATGAGCAGTTCTTC. Protein sequence: CASSESGGSYNEQFF.

This chain uses TRBV11-1 with TRBJ2-7, with D unclear. Trimming stripped 1 base from V and 2 bases from J, with 15 bases between. Germline V CDR1 and CDR2: SGHAT, FQDESV (reference sequence). The CDR3 spans 16 residues. CDR3 in DNA: TGTGCCAGCAGCTTAGGTTTTTCAGGACCTACCTACGAGCAGTACTTC. Its translation: CASSLGFSGPTYEQYF.

This clonotype was recorded at least ten times. The chain combines TRBV6-4 with TRBJ2-1; weak D call: TRBD2 (5 bases). V lost 4 bases, J lost 8 bases, and 15 bases lay in between. CDR3 length: 14 residues. CDR1 is MRHNA, CDR2 SNTAGT, per germline. Written as DNA, the CDR3 is TGTGCCAGCAGTGCGCGAGGGCAGGAGGATGAGCAGTTCTTC. It encodes CASSARGQEDEQFF.

This chain joins TRBV25-1 and TRBJ2-7, with 7 positions matching TRBD1. Looked up from germline, CDR1 is MGHDK and CDR2 is SYGVNS. V was pared by 1 base and J by 4 bases, with 4 bases of the junction left unmatched. The CDR3 contains 14 residues. The CDR3 DNA reads as TGTGCCAGCAGTGAATGGGGGACAGTTTACGAGCAGTACTTC. It translates to CASSEWGTVYEQYF.

This clonotype has only one observation. The rearrangement joins TRBV7-2 to TRBJ1-2; D is perhaps TRBD1 (6 bases). Germline V gives CDR1 SGHTA, CDR2 FQGNSA. This CDR3 comprises 16 residues. The V end was cut by 0 bases, the J end by 4 bases, with 15 bases between. The CDR3 DNA reads TGTGCCAGCAGCTTAGCGGACAGTCCCCATTTCTATGGCTACACCTTC. This gives the protein CASSLADSPHFYGYTF.

This clonotype was counted between two and nine times. This chain uses TRBV29-1 with TRBJ2-7; tentative D call: TRBD2 (6 bases). Germline CDR1 reads SQVTM; CDR2 reads ANQGSEA. The CDR3 is 13 residues long. V lost 4 bases and J 4 bases, leaving 14 bases between the germline ends. CDR3 sequence: CSVVQEGKYEQYF. Here the CDR3 DNA reads TGCAGCGTTGTACAGGAGGGGAAATACGAGCAGTACTTC.

The genes are TRBV15 and TRBJ2-5; maybe TRBD1 (5 bases). The germline V gene has CDR1 LNHNV and CDR2 YYDKDF (reference sequence). The V and J ends lost 3 bases and 11 bases respectively, with 16 bases between them. The CDR3 loop spans 13 amino acids. CDR3 coding DNA: TGTGCCACCAGCAGCCGAGACGTGGGGCTACAGTACTTC. Encoded protein: CATSSRDVGLQYF.